The 3 T cell receptor beta chains listed next were all sequenced from one sample in a study of cytomegalovirus exposure and HLA in healthy donors. Primers: 60 Vbeta forward and 13 Jbeta reverse. Data came from immunoSEQ multiplex PCR; TCRdb stores just in-frame clones and leaves some out. Among some 65,000 clones listed, around 80% were seen once. Sequencing used PBMCs. These receptors came from a girl between 5 and 17 years old in good health and CMV-seropositive.

The J gene is TRBJ2-5, the V gene TRBV7-9; D is undetermined. The germline gives CDR1 SEHNR, CDR2 FQNEAQ (reference sequence). Trimming took off 3 bases at V and 4 bases at J, with 6 bases between the two ends. This CDR3 has 12 amino acids. CDR3 coding DNA: TGTGCCAGCAGCTTCACCGGAGAGACCCAGTACTTC. Encoded protein: CASSFTGETQYF.

This clone was seen once. The chain uses TRBV29-1 and TRBJ1-1, with D tentatively TRBD1 (6 bases). Germline assignment: CDR1 SQVTM and CDR2 ANQGSEA. Trimming cost V 7 bases and J 2 bases, with 11 bases left between them. CDR3 length: 12 residues. The CDR3 region is CSAWTDNTEAFF. The DNA for the CDR3 is TGCAGCGCTTGGACAGACAACACTGAAGCTTTCTTT. Full variable domain (remainder filled in from reference TRBV29-1 and TRBJ1-1): SAVISQKPSRDICQRGTSLTIQCQVDSQVTMMFWYRQQPGQSLTLIATANQGSEATYESGFVIDKFPISRPNLTFSTLTVSNMSPEDSSIYLCSAWTDNTEAFFGQGTRLTVV.

The chain combines TRBV4-2 with TRBJ1-1; TRBD1 matches at 12 bases. Germline CDR1 and CDR2: LGHNA and YNFKEQ. The CDR3 sequence is 15 residues long. The junction had 2 bases not matched to a gene; V was cut back by 3 bases and J by 3 bases. The CDR3 here is CASSQGDRGHTEAFF. The CDR3 nucleotides are TGTGCCAGCAGCCAGGGGGACAGGGGGCACACTGAAGCTTTCTTT.